The text below deals with one T cell receptor beta chain. Its target is unknown. Each of the CD4+ naive, central memory, regulatory and stem cell-like memory populations was sorted via CD45RO/CCR7/CD25/CD127/CD95/CD27. This CDR3 spans 15 amino acids. V was pared by 7 bases and J by 7 bases, with 11 bases of the junction left unmatched. Germline V CDR1 and CDR2: SQVTM, ANQGSEA. These data come from a study of beta chain features in type 1 diabetes. General study points: The naive, central memory and Treg TCRB repertoires showed an apparent similarity that was greater among patients than among healthy donors. Shorter TCRB CDR3s, moderately but significantly so, were found in Type 1 diabetes patients in all four CD4+ subsets.

Reverse transcription of all isolated RNA meant that expressed TCRB transcripts were sequenced. Sequencing of naive, central memory and regulatory T cell samples gave an average of about 3.9 million reads. Produced via immunoSEQ multiplex PCR; TCRdb's table is partial and in-frame only. This table has 500,000 to 700,000 clones, about 16% appearing once. V is TRBV29-1 and J is TRBJ2-1; 12 bases are a match to TRBD1. This clonotype was obtained from a man aged 18 to 30 in good health. Sequenced: naive CD4+ T cells from blood. CDR3 nucleotide sequence: TGCAGCGGGGGCTGGGACAGGGGGCGCCGGAATGAGCAGTTCTTC. Translating it yields CSGGWDRGRRNEQFF.